The sequence of this TCR beta chain was determined in a study of blood T cell repertoires in COVID-19. Study-wide context: Sample material is recorded as cDNA or gDNA derived from T cells, B-cell-depleted T cells, or PBMCs.

The table came from immunoSEQ multiplex PCR; TCRdb's copy has only in-frame clones and leaves some out. The sample yields 300,000 to 400,000 clones, 90% to 95% seen once. This clone was observed a few times. The CDR3 runs 13 residues. CDR1 and CDR2 from the germline V gene are SQVTM and ANQGSEA. V dropped 7 bases and J dropped 3 bases, with 13 bases sitting between them. Sequenced material: peripheral blood. The TCR was taken from a woman aged 18-29 years who had recovered from COVID-19. The V call is TRBV29-1, the J call TRBJ2-4, with D perhaps TRBD1 (5 bases). CDR3 sequence reads: CSAWAGNKNIQYF. As DNA, the CDR3 is TGCAGCGCATGGGCAGGGAACAAAAACATTCAGTACTTC.